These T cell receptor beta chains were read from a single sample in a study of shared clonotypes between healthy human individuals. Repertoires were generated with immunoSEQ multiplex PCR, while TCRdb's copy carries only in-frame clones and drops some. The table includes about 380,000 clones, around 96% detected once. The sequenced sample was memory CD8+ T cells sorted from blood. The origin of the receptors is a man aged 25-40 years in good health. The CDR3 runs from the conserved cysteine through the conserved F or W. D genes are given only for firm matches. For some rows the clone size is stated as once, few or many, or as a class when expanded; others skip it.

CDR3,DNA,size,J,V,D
CASGLSSSYNEQFF,TGTGCCAGCGGATTGAGTAGCTCCTACAATGAGCAGTTCTTC,once,TRBJ2-1,TRBV27,-
CANGKLAGVTDTQYF,TGTGCCAACGGAAAACTAGCGGGAGTCACAGATACGCAGTATTTT,-,TRBJ2-3,TRBV28,TRBD2
CASSRQVGNQPQHF,TGTGCCAGCAGCCGCCAAGTGGGAAATCAGCCCCAGCATTTT,-,TRBJ1-5,TRBV5-5,-
CASSPRLAGDNEQFF,TGTGCCAGCAGCCCCCGACTAGCGGGCGACAATGAGCAGTTCTTC,-,TRBJ2-1,TRBV4-2,TRBD2
CAWSVAGKDTGELFF,TGTGCCTGGAGTGTGGCGGGAAAGGACACCGGGGAGCTGTTTTTT,-,TRBJ2-2,TRBV30,-
CASSLYSGANVLTF,TGTGCCAGCAGTTTATACAGTGGGGCCAACGTCCTGACTTTC,-,TRBJ2-6,TRBV27,-
CASSFFSLTQHF,TGTGCCAGCAGCTTCTTCTCACTCACCCAGCATTTT,-,TRBJ1-5,TRBV28,-
CASSFRGRRADTQYF,TGTGCCAGCAGCTTTAGAGGGAGGCGGGCAGATACGCAGTATTTT,-,TRBJ2-3,TRBV5-4,-
CSVEEVGQGEYEQYF,TGCAGCGTTGAAGAAGTGGGACAGGGGGAGTACGAGCAGTACTTC,-,TRBJ2-7,TRBV29-1,TRBD1
CASSLVERELPSTDTQYF,TGTGCCAGCAGCTTGGTCGAGCGGGAGCTCCCTAGCACAGATACGCAGTATTTT,-,TRBJ2-3,TRBV5-4,TRBD2
CASSEAGGGTYEQYF,TGTGCCAGCAGTGAAGCCGGTGGGGGGACCTACGAGCAGTACTTC,-,TRBJ2-7,TRBV2,-
CASGAPGQGKAFF,TGTGCTAGTGGTGCGCCGGGACAGGGGAAAGCTTTCTTT,-,TRBJ1-1,TRBV12-5,TRBD1
CASSQADRGPYEQYF,TGTGCCAGCAGCCAAGCCGACAGGGGGCCATACGAGCAGTACTTC,-,TRBJ2-7,TRBV7-2,TRBD1
CASCPGNTEAFF,TGTGCCAGCTGCCCAGGGAACACTGAAGCTTTCTTT,-,TRBJ1-1,TRBV7-9,-
CASSFSSDGYTF,TGCGCCAGCAGCTTCAGTAGTGATGGCTACACCTTC,-,TRBJ1-2,TRBV5-1,-
CASSYFFRGLYEQYF,TGTGCCAGCAGTTACTTCTTCAGGGGGCTTTACGAGCAGTACTTC,-,TRBJ2-7,TRBV28,TRBD1
CATPAGTGYLNEQYF,TGTGCCACCCCAGCCGGGACAGGGTATCTGAACGAGCAGTACTTC,-,TRBJ2-7,TRBV6-5,TRBD1
CASSQLGRPGGTGELFF,TGTGCCAGTAGCCAATTGGGACGCCCAGGGGGCACCGGGGAGCTGTTTTTT,-,TRBJ2-2,TRBV19,TRBD1
CASSQVAGAFAFF,TGCGCCAGCAGCCAAGTCGCAGGGGCATTTGCTTTCTTT,-,TRBJ1-1,TRBV4-1,-
CASRDDTLKKFF,TGTGCCAGCAGAGACGACACCTTAAAAAAGTTCTTC,-,TRBJ2-1,TRBV6-1,-
CASSPPGREPNYGYTF,TGTGCCAGCAGCCCCCCAGGCAGGGAACCTAACTATGGCTACACCTTC,-,TRBJ1-2,TRBV7-9,-
CASSYDEKLFF,TGTGCCAGCAGTTACGATGAAAAACTGTTTTTT,-,TRBJ1-4,TRBV6-5,-
CASSLWDNEKLFF,TGTGCCAGTTCCTTATGGGACAATGAAAAACTGTTTTTT,-,TRBJ1-4,TRBV6-1,-
CASSFYEQYF,TGTGCCAGCAGCTTTTACGAGCAGTACTTC,-,TRBJ2-7,TRBV5-6,-
CASSLWGDRLYEQYF,TGTGCCAGCAGTTTGTGGGGGGATAGGCTTTACGAGCAGTACTTC,-,TRBJ2-7,TRBV28,-
CASSFDRGGNTIYF,TGCGCCAGCAGCTTTGACAGGGGTGGAAACACCATATATTTT,-,TRBJ1-3,TRBV5-1,TRBD1
CASSRGQQETQYF,TGTGCCAGCAGCCGGGGACAGCAAGAGACCCAGTACTTC,-,TRBJ2-5,TRBV7-2,TRBD1
CASSLTGPQPQHF,TGTGCCAGCAGTTTGACAGGCCCTCAGCCCCAGCATTTT,-,TRBJ1-5,TRBV27,-
CASSWGLSSSYNEQFF,TGTGCCAGCAGCTGGGGACTTTCGAGCTCCTACAATGAGCAGTTCTTC,-,TRBJ2-1,TRBV5-4,-
CASSVSPKIGAGANVLTF,TGTGCCAGCAGCGTAAGTCCCAAGATCGGGGCCGGGGCCAACGTCCTGACTTTC,-,TRBJ2-6,TRBV9,-
CASSQEWLDGAKNIQYF,TGTGCCAGCAGCCAAGAATGGCTAGATGGGGCCAAAAACATTCAGTACTTC,once,TRBJ2-4,TRBV4-2,-
CAWSRKNTEAFF,TGTGCCTGGTCCAGAAAGAACACTGAAGCTTTCTTT,few,TRBJ1-1,TRBV30,-
CASSLWQGSGEKLFF,TGTGCCAGCAGTTTATGGCAGGGGTCCGGTGAAAAACTGTTTTTT,-,TRBJ1-4,TRBV28,-
CASTTTPENTIYF,TGCGCCAGCACAACCACTCCCGAAAACACCATATATTTT,-,TRBJ1-3,TRBV10-2,-
CAWSRGGGGYTF,TGTGCCTGGAGTCGGGGAGGGGGTGGCTACACCTTC,-,TRBJ1-2,TRBV30,-
CASSRAPSSYEQYF,TGTGCCAGCAGTCGAGCTCCTAGCTCCTACGAGCAGTACTTC,-,TRBJ2-7,TRBV27,-
CASSPGARGEDGYTF,TGTGCCAGCAGCCCCGGTGCCAGGGGTGAAGATGGCTACACCTTC,-,TRBJ1-2,TRBV7-8,-
CASSYFLGTYEQYF,TGTGCCAGCAGTTACTTTTTAGGGACCTACGAGCAGTACTTC,-,TRBJ2-7,TRBV6-6,-